Included here is one T cell receptor (beta chain) sequence, with context. This entry belongs to a study of blood T cell repertoires in COVID-19. Study at large: COVID-19 samples from acute and convalescent phases originated in the United States, Italy and Spain. Sources were T cells, B-cell-depleted T cells, or PBMCs; the material itself was cDNA or gDNA.

In the original analysis: How many nucleated cells were present was estimated from reference gene primer amplification. The method was immunoSEQ multiplex PCR; TCRdb's version includes in-frame clones alone and lacks a portion of them. V and J calls plus clone size are reproduced from that table; the DNA served to infer D and trimming. The table records roughly 87,000 clones, around 88% of them present only once. Sequenced material: peripheral blood. The sequence was obtained from a human donor in a cohort sampled during active COVID-19.

CDR3 DNA: TGCAGCGTTGAAGACAGCGACCTTAACTATGGCTACACCTTC. This gives the protein CSVEDSDLNYGYTF. The rearrangement links TRBV29-1 to TRBJ1-2; D not certain. CDR3 length: 14 amino acids. V lost 0 bases, J lost 1 base, and 9 bases lay in between. From germline, CDR1 is SQVTM and CDR2 ANQGSEA.